The 26 T cell receptor beta chains below all came from one sample that was sequenced in a study of T cell changes during pregnancy in multiple sclerosis. Sequencing used immunoSEQ multiplex PCR; TCRdb keeps in-frame clones, though not all of them. The table lists about 43,000 clones, approximately 90% of them singletons, with over 1.1% in the top ten. Specimen: PBMCs (not recorded whether the cells were cultured). The receptors were gathered from a female donor with multiple sclerosis, enrolled in a pregnancy study.

The chain uses TRBV6-5 and TRBJ1-1, with D possibly TRBD1 on 5 matching bases. This CDR3 spans 13 amino acids. Germline CDR1 MNHEY, CDR2 SVGAGI. With 1 base removed from V and 6 bases from J, the gap between germline ends came to 9 bases. CDR3 in amino acids: CASSYFGASEAFF. Here the CDR3 DNA reads TGTGCCAGCAGTTACTTTGGGGCCTCTGAAGCTTTCTTT.

This clone came up once. The chain is built from TRBV5-5 and TRBJ1-4, with D perhaps matching TRBD1 (5 bases). V was shortened by 3 bases and J by 8 bases, with 20 bases between the two germline ends. CDR1 SGHKS and CDR2 YYEKEE come from the germline V gene (reference sequence). The CDR3 consists of 16 residues. CDR3 region: CASSSLWGPVGEKLFF. In DNA form, the CDR3 reads TGTGCCAGCAGCTCTCTCTGGGGCCCGGTGGGAGAAAAACTGTTTTTT.

The chain uses TRBV19 and TRBJ1-3; the D is unclear. Per germline, CDR1 LNHDA and CDR2 SQIVND (reference sequence). The V end lost 5 bases, the J end lost 4 bases, and 12 bases lay between the germline ends. CDR3 size: 14 residues. The CDR3 region is CASSFGSEGNTIYF. Here the CDR3 DNA reads TGTGCCAGTAGTTTCGGCAGTGAGGGAAACACCATATATTTT.

In DNA, the CDR3 is TGTGCCAGCAGCGCAGGACAGCCGTTGGGGGGCTACACCTTC. This encodes CASSAGQPLGGYTF. This chain uses TRBV9 with TRBJ1-2; tentative D call: TRBD1 (6 bases). This CDR3 spans 14 amino acids. The V and J ends lost 3 bases and 8 bases respectively, with 17 bases between them. Germline lookup yields CDR1 SGDLS and CDR2 YYNGEE.

The chain has TRBV28 and TRBJ2-7; weak D call: TRBD2 (6 bases). Trimming took off 3 bases at V and 6 bases at J, with 9 bases between the two ends. Germline V gene lookup returns CDR1 MDHEN and CDR2 SYDVKM. The CDR3 extends over 12 amino acids. CDR3 sequence: CASSFTSSEQYF. Written as DNA, the CDR3 is TGTGCCAGCAGTTTCACTAGCAGCGAGCAGTACTTC.

The chain carries TRBV13 and TRBJ1-1; the match to TRBD1 covers 8 bases. Germline CDR1 and CDR2: PRHDT and FYEKMQ (reference sequence). Trimming removed 3 bases from V and 5 bases from J; junction bases left unmatched: 5. The CDR3 has 14 residues. CDR3 DNA: TGTGCCAGCAGCTTCGACAGGGGAAAAACTGAAGCTTTCTTT. This encodes CASSFDRGKTEAFF.

The gene calls are TRBV7-3 and TRBJ2-1; D could derive from TRBD1 or TRBD2 (5 bases each). Trimming took 5 bases from V and 7 from J, leaving 18 bases between them. Germline assignment: CDR1 SGHTA and CDR2 FQGTGA. This CDR3 comprises 15 residues. The CDR3 region is CASSPLLGTNNEQFF. The CDR3 DNA reads as TGTGCCAGCAGCCCGTTGCTGGGGACGAATAATGAGCAGTTCTTC.

The chain links TRBV5-1 to TRBJ1-4, with 7 bases that match TRBD1. Germline CDR1 and CDR2: SGHRS and YFSETQ. The J segment lost 1 base and the V segment lost 0 bases, leaving 3 bases of the junction unmatched. The CDR3 length is 16 residues. The CDR3 sequence is CASSLARDRTNEKLFF. DNA of the CDR3: TGCGCCAGCAGCTTGGCTCGGGACAGAACTAATGAAAAACTGTTTTTT.

The chain is built from TRBV7-6 and TRBJ1-1; D not resolved. This CDR3 contains 13 residues. CDR1 is SGHVS, CDR2 FNYEAQ, per germline. Deletions cut 5 bases from V and 3 bases from J, with 10 bases between. CDR3 DNA sequence: TGTGCCAGCAGCGGAAACCGGGACACTGAAGCTTTCTTT. This gives the protein CASSGNRDTEAFF.

The chain uses TRBV4-3 and TRBJ2-5; 9 bases match TRBD2. This CDR3 has 17 amino acids. CDR1 and CDR2 from the germline V gene are LGHNA and YSLEER. With V trimmed by 0 bases and J by 0 bases, 5 bases remained unmatched. The CDR3 DNA reads TGCGCCAGCAGCCAAGATGGGACTAGCTCGTACCAAGAGACCCAGTACTTC. Its translation: CASSQDGTSSYQETQYF.

The chain employs TRBV5-1 and TRBJ2-3; perhaps TRBD1 as D (5 bases). CDR3 length equals 15 residues. Germline V gene lookup returns CDR1 SGHRS and CDR2 YFSETQ. V was shortened by 1 base and J by 1 base, with 10 bases between the two germline ends. CDR3 residues: CASSLSEGGTDTQYF. DNA for the CDR3: TGCGCCAGCAGCTTGTCGGAAGGGGGCACAGATACGCAGTATTTT.

V is TRBV19 and J is TRBJ2-3; D is undetermined. V was clipped by 5 bases and J by 3 bases, with 6 bases between them. Germline values: CDR1 LNHDA, CDR2 SQIVND (reference sequence). The CDR3 covers 12 residues. Here the CDR3 DNA reads TGTGCCAGTAGTGGCTCTACAGATACGCAGTATTTT. Residues: CASSGSTDTQYF.

The V call is TRBV6-4, the J call TRBJ2-3; 12 nucleotides agree with TRBD2. This CDR3 has 17 residues. The germline V gene has CDR1 MRHNA and CDR2 SNTAGT. V lost 0 bases, J lost 3 bases, and 4 bases stayed unmatched. The DNA for the CDR3 is TGTGCCAGCAGTGACTCAGCCCTAGCGGGAGGGACAGATACGCAGTATTTT. Encoded protein: CASSDSALAGGTDTQYF.

This clone was counted a few times. The chain links TRBV7-9 to TRBJ2-4, with a tentative D call TRBD2 (7 bases). Germline loops: CDR1 SEHNR, CDR2 FQNEAQ (reference sequence). Trimming took 5 bases from V and 3 from J, leaving 14 bases between them. This CDR3 comprises 15 residues. The CDR3 sequence is CASSQRGGGKNIQYF. For the CDR3, the DNA is TGTGCCAGCAGCCAGAGGGGGGGCGGCAAAAACATTCAGTACTTC.

This chain joins TRBV27 and TRBJ1-1; D not certain. CDR1 is MNHEY, CDR2 SMNVEV, per germline (reference sequence). The V end was cut by 6 bases, the J end by 4 bases, with 12 bases between. This CDR3 region has 13 residues. CDR3 sequence reads: CASSYREGTEAFF. The CDR3, as DNA: TGTGCCAGCAGCTACCGGGAGGGCACTGAAGCTTTCTTT.

The rearrangement joins TRBV10-2 to TRBJ2-3; TRBD2 aligns across 7 bases. Germline CDR1 reads WSHSY; CDR2 reads SAAADI. This CDR3 is built from 14 residues. V lost 0 bases to trimming and J lost 8 bases; unmatched junction nucleotides: 5. CDR3: CASSESRAGSTQYF. CDR3 nucleotide sequence: TGCGCCAGCAGTGAGTCGCGAGCGGGAAGTACGCAGTATTTT.

A few counts support this clone. V is TRBV7-9 and J is TRBJ1-1, with D maybe TRBD1 (6 bases). The V end was cut by 5 bases, the J end by 3 bases, with 25 bases between. Germline-derived CDR1 and CDR2 are SEHNR and FQNEAQ (reference sequence). CDR3 length: 18 amino acids. The CDR3 spells CASSGHPQTGLWHTEAFF. As DNA, the CDR3 is TGTGCCAGCAGCGGCCATCCGCAGACAGGTCTCTGGCACACTGAAGCTTTCTTT.

V is TRBV10-3 and J is TRBJ2-2; D is ambiguous. Germline lookup yields CDR1 ENHRY and CDR2 SYGVKD. V lost 2 bases and J 6 bases, leaving 7 bases between the germline ends. CDR3 length: 13 amino acids. The CDR3 loop reads CAISETPPGELFF. The CDR3 DNA is TGTGCCATCAGTGAGACGCCCCCCGGGGAGCTGTTTTTT.

CDR3 amino acids: CASSLPTSTYEQYF. In DNA form, the CDR3 reads TGCGCCAGCAGCTTGCCGACTTCAACCTACGAGCAGTACTTC. V is TRBV5-1 and J is TRBJ2-7, with no clear D. Germline CDR1 and CDR2: SGHRS and YFSETQ. V dropped 1 base and J dropped 2 bases, with 10 bases sitting between them. The CDR3 spans 14 residues.

J is TRBJ1-6 and V is TRBV12-1; the table's D call TRBD1 went unverified against the DNA. TRBV12-1 is a recognized pseudogene. The CDR3 length is 13 residues. CDR3: CARLGQGDSPLHF. The CDR3 coding sequence is TGTGCCAGACTGGGACAGGGAGATTCACCCCTCCACTTT.

As concerns this clone: At one boundary the junction diverges from the germline segment, which might be a read error. V and J are TRBV2 and TRBJ2-7, with TRBD2 matching 12 bases. The CDR3 totals 13 residues. Germline loops: CDR1 SNHLY, CDR2 FYNNEI. The CDR3 nucleotides read TGTGCCAGCAGTGAAGGTCGACTAGCGGGAGAACGCTTC. Translating it yields CASSEGRLAGERF. Looking up the rest from reference TRBV2 and TRBJ2-7 gives the full variable domain: EPEVTQTPSHQVTQMGQEVILRCVPISNHLYFYWYRQILGQKVEFLVSFYNNEISEKSEIFDDQFSVERPDGSNFTLKIRSTKLEDSAMYFCASSEGRLAGERFGPGTRLTVT.

The chain has TRBV7-9 and TRBJ2-3; D gene uncertain. Germline V lookup: CDR1 SEHNR, CDR2 FQNEAQ (reference sequence). Trimming took 4 bases from V and 2 from J, leaving 22 bases between them. CDR3 size: 18 residues. This CDR3 is CASSSWTTVSRDTDTQYF. CDR3 nucleotides: TGTGCCAGCAGCTCTTGGACCACCGTCTCCCGAGACACAGATACGCAGTATTTT.

This sequence joins TRBV13 and TRBJ2-3; 9 nucleotides agree with TRBD2. The CDR3 has 15 residues. With V trimmed by 5 bases and J by 6 bases, 9 bases remained unmatched. Germline V CDR1 and CDR2: PRHDT, FYEKMQ (reference sequence). CDR3 residues: CASSLGGRVVDTQYF. DNA of the CDR3: TGTGCCAGCAGCCTCGGCGGGAGGGTAGTGGATACGCAGTATTTT. The full variable domain, completed using reference TRBV13 and TRBJ2-3, is AAGVIQSPRHLIKEKRETATLKCYPIPRHDTVYWYQQGPGQDPQFLISFYEKMQSDKGSIPDRFSAQQFSDYHSELNMSSLELGDSALYFCASSLGGRVVDTQYFGPGTRLTVL.

The genes are TRBV5-6 and TRBJ1-1; D not resolved. Between the trimmed V and J ends, which lost 1 base and 5 bases, there was a span of 6 bases. The germline V gene encodes CDR1 SGHDT and CDR2 YYEEEE. The CDR3 runs 12 residues. Here the CDR3 reads CASSLSRTEAFF. The CDR3 DNA sequence: TGTGCCAGCAGCTTGTCCCGGACTGAAGCTTTCTTT.

This clone was detected only once. This CDR3 is CASSLIRTGGSGNTIYF. CDR3 nucleotides: TGTGCCAGCAGCTTGATTCGGACAGGGGGGTCTGGAAACACCATATATTTT. This chain joins TRBV5-5 and TRBJ1-3, with 10 bases aligning to TRBD1. Germline values: CDR1 SGHKS, CDR2 YYEKEE (reference sequence). V was clipped by 1 base and J by 1 base; unmatched bases: 5. The CDR3 totals 17 residues.

CDR3 loop: CASSLDQGGSYGYTF. Written as DNA, the CDR3 is TGCGCCAGCAGTTTGGACCAAGGCGGGAGTTATGGCTACACCTTC. The chain links TRBV10-2 to TRBJ1-2; D gene ambiguous. The CDR3 is made up of 15 amino acids. Germline CDR1 reads WSHSY; CDR2 reads SAAADI. V was trimmed by 5 bases and J by 5 bases, leaving 18 bases between them.